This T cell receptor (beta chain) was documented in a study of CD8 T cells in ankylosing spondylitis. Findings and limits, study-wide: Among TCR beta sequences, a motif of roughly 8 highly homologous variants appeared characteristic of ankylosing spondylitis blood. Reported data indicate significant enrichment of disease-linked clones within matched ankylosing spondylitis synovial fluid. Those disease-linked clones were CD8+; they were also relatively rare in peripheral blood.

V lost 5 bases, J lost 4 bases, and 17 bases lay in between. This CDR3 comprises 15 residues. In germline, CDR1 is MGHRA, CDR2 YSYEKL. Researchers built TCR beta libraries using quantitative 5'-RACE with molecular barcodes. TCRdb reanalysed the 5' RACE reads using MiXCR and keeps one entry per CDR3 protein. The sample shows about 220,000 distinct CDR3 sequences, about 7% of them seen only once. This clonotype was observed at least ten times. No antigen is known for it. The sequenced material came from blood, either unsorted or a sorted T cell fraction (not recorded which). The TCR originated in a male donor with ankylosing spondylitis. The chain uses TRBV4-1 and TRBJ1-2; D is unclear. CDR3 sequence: CASSADYGPLYGYTF. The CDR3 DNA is TGCGCCAGCAGCGCGGACTACGGGCCACTCTATGGCTACACCTTC.